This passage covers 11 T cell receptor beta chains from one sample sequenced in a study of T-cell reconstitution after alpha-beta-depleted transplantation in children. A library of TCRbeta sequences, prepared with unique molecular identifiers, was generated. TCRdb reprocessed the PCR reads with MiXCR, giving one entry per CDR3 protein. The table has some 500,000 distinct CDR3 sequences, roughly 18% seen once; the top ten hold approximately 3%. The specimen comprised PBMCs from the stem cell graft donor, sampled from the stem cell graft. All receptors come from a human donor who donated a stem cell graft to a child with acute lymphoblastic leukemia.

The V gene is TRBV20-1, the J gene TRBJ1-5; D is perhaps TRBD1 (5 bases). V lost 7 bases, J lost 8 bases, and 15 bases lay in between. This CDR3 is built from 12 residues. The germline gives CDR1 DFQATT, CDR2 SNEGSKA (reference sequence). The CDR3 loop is CSDGTVSKPQHF. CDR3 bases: TGCAGTGACGGGACGGTGAGTAAGCCCCAGCATTTT.

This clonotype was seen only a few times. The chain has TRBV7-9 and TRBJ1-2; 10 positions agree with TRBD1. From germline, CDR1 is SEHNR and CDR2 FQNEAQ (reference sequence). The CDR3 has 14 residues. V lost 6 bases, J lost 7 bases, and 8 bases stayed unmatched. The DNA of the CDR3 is TGTGCCAGCAGGGAGGGGACAGGGGTTTTTGGCTACACCTTC. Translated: CASREGTGVFGYTF.

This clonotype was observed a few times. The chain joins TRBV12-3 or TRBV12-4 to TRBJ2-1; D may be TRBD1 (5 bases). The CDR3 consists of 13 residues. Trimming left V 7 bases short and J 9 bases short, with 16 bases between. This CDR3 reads CASTIAGWVEQFF. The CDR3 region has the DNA TGTGCCAGCACCATCGCAGGGTGGGTTGAGCAGTTCTTC.

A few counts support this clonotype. This CDR3 is CASSTGQGLYEQYF. CDR3 nucleotide sequence: TGTGCCAGCAGCACGGGACAGGGTTTATACGAGCAGTACTTC. The chain employs TRBV13 and TRBJ2-7, with 9 positions matching TRBD1. Germline V gene lookup returns CDR1 PRHDT and CDR2 FYEKMQ (reference sequence). After removal of 5 bases from V and 4 bases from J, the junction contained 6 bases not matched to a gene. The CDR3 loop spans 14 amino acids.

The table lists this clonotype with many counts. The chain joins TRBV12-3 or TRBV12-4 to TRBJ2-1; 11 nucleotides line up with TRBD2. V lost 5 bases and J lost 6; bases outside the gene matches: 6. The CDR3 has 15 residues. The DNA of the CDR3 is TGTGCCAGCAGTCTGGGACTAGCGGTTCCCAATGAGCAGTTCTTC. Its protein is CASSLGLAVPNEQFF.

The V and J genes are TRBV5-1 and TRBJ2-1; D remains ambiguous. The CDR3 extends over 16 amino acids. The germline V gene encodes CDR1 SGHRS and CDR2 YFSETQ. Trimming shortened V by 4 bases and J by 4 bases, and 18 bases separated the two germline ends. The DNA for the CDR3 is TGCGCCAGCAGCCTGCCCCTTAGAGACCGTTACAATGAGCAGTTCTTC. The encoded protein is CASSLPLRDRYNEQFF. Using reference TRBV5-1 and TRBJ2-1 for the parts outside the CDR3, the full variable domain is KAGVTQTPRYLIKTRGQQVTLSCSPISGHRSVSWYQQTPGQGLQFLFEYFSETQRNKGNFPGRFSGRQFSNSRSEMNVSTLELGDSALYLCASSLPLRDRYNEQFFGPGTRLTVL.

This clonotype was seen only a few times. CDR3 nucleotide sequence: TGCGCCAGCAGGCGATTAGAAACGAAGGAGACCCAGTACTTC. Translating it yields CASRRLETKETQYF. This chain connects TRBV5-1 to TRBJ2-5, with no clear D. Trimming removed 5 bases from V and 5 bases from J, with 16 bases in between. Germline CDR1 SGHRS, CDR2 YFSETQ. The CDR3 loop spans 14 amino acids.

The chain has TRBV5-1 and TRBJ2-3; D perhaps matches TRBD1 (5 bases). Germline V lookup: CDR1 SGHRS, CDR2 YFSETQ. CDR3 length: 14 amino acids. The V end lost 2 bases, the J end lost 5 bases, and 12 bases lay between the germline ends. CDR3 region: CASSFSRVEDTQYF. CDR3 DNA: TGCGCCAGCAGCTTCTCCAGGGTAGAAGATACGCAGTATTTT. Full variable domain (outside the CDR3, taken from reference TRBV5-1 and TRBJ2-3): KAGVTQTPRYLIKTRGQQVTLSCSPISGHRSVSWYQQTPGQGLQFLFEYFSETQRNKGNFPGRFSGRQFSNSRSEMNVSTLELGDSALYLCASSFSRVEDTQYFGPGTRLTVL.

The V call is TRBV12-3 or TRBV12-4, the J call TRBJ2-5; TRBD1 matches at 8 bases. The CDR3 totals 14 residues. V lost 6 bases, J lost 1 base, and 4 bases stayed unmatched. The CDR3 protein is CASRDRGSQETQYF. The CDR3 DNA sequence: TGTGCCAGCAGAGACAGGGGTAGCCAAGAGACCCAGTACTTC.

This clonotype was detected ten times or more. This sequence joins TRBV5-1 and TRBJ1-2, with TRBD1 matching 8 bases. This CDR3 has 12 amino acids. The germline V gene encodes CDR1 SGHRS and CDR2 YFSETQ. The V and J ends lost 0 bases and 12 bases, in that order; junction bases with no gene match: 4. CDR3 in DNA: TGCGCCAGCAGCTTGGGGGGACAGGAAGACACCTTC. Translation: CASSLGGQEDTF.

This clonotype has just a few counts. The CDR3 bases are TGTGCCAGCAGCCCCCCGGGGGAACCCCGGGTGGGCACTGAAGCTTTCTTT. It yields the protein CASSPPGEPRVGTEAFF. The chain combines TRBV7-2 with TRBJ1-1; perhaps TRBD1 as D (5 bases). Trimming took off 5 bases at V and 4 bases at J, with 23 bases between the two ends. The CDR3 spans 17 residues. The germline gives CDR1 SGHTA, CDR2 FQGNSA.